This T cell receptor beta chain was obtained from a study of CD8 T cells in ankylosing spondylitis. Germline V CDR1 and CDR2: DFQATT, SNEGSKA (reference sequence). V was pared by 6 bases and J by 5 bases, with 25 bases between. This CDR3 comprises 16 residues. This clonotype has a handful of counts. TCRdb ran MiXCR on the 5' RACE reads and lists one entry per CDR3 protein. The sample includes roughly 280,000 distinct CDR3 sequences, 20% of them seen just once. The clonotype originates from a male donor with ankylosing spondylitis or in good health (not recorded which). This rearrangement joins TRBV20-1 to TRBJ1-1; possibly TRBD1 for D (5 bases). Source material: blood, either unsorted or a sorted T cell fraction (not recorded which). The CDR3 sequence is CSAPRTNNLRRTEAFF. For the CDR3, the DNA is TGCAGTGCCCCAAGGACAAATAATTTACGGAGAACTGAAGCTTTCTTT.